These 31 T cell receptor beta chains came from one sample sequenced in a study of cytomegalovirus exposure and HLA in healthy donors. It was with 60 Vbeta and 13 Jbeta primers that the PCR ran. The method was immunoSEQ multiplex PCR; TCRdb's version includes in-frame clones alone and lacks a portion of them. This sample has under 250,000 clones, with 60% to 80% found just once. Sample: PBMCs. Receptors were obtained from a male donor in good health and CMV-seronegative.

The gene calls are TRBV27 and TRBJ2-1, with TRBD1 matching 8 bases. Germline values: CDR1 MNHEY, CDR2 SMNVEV (reference sequence). The length of the CDR3 is 14 residues. Losses at the gene ends were 5 bases for V and 8 bases for J; bases not matched to a gene: 8. CDR3 in amino acids: CASSTDRGRDEQFF. Here the CDR3 DNA reads TGTGCCAGCAGTACCGACAGGGGACGGGATGAGCAGTTCTTC.

The sample holds one count of this clone. The chain recombines TRBV5-4 with TRBJ1-2; unclear D gene. The V end lost 4 bases, the J end lost 1 base, and 17 bases lay between the germline ends. Germline V gives CDR1 SGHNT, CDR2 YYREEE (reference sequence). This CDR3 is 16 amino acids long. This CDR3 reads CASSRNLHRDNYGYTF. Here the CDR3 DNA reads TGTGCCAGCAGCCGGAACCTCCACAGAGATAACTATGGCTACACCTTC.

The rearrangement links TRBV15 to TRBJ1-5; TRBD1 aligns across 10 bases. This CDR3 region has 16 residues. Unmatched junction bases numbered 6, after V lost 1 base and J lost 6 bases. CDR1 and CDR2 from the germline V gene are LNHNV and YYDKDF (reference sequence). CDR3 in DNA: TGTGCCACCAGCAGAGGCCGACAGGGGGCCGCTCAGCCCCAGCATTTT. This gives the protein CATSRGRQGAAQPQHF.

This chain uses TRBV18 with TRBJ2-7; TRBD2 matches at 11 bases. Germline CDR1 is KGHSH and CDR2 is LQKENI. The ends lost 3 bases at V and 5 bases at J; junction bases unmatched: 0. The length of the CDR3 is 13 residues. The CDR3 reads CASSPGLADEQYF. The CDR3 nucleotides are TGTGCCAGCTCACCGGGACTAGCGGACGAGCAGTACTTC. Full variable domain (missing parts from reference TRBV18 and TRBJ2-7): NAGVMQNPRHLVRRRGQEARLRCSPMKGHSHVYWYRQLPEEGLKFMVYLQKENIIDESGMPKERFSAEFPKEGPSILRIQQVVRGDSAAYFCASSPGLADEQYFGPGTRLTVT.

This chain links TRBV28 with TRBJ2-1; D is unresolved. V lost 3 bases and J 10 bases, leaving 10 bases between the germline ends. Germline loops: CDR1 MDHEN, CDR2 SYDVKM. This CDR3 comprises 12 residues. In nucleotides, the CDR3 is TGTGCCAGCAGTTTGGCTCGATTGGAGCAGTTCTTC. Translating it yields CASSLARLEQFF.

The gene calls are TRBV7-9 and TRBJ2-2; 8 positions agree with TRBD1. V was clipped by 6 bases and J by 6 bases; unmatched bases: 9. The CDR3 totals 15 residues. CDR1 SEHNR and CDR2 FQNEAQ come from the germline V gene (reference sequence). The CDR3 is CASRQKDRAAGELFF. CDR3 coding DNA: TGTGCCAGCAGACAAAAGGACAGGGCCGCCGGGGAGCTGTTTTTT.

The chain links TRBV18 to TRBJ1-4; D is perhaps TRBD1 (5 bases). This CDR3 region has 13 residues. Germline V gene data show CDR1 as KGHSH and CDR2 as LQKENI. Trimming took 3 bases from V and 8 from J, leaving 10 bases between them. The CDR3, as DNA: TGTGCCAGCTCACCCCCGGCAGGGGAAAAACTGTTTTTT. Protein: CASSPPAGEKLFF.

This clone was seen a handful of times. The chain recombines TRBV5-6 with TRBJ2-7, with D perhaps matching TRBD1 (6 bases). The CDR3 sequence is 12 residues long. V dropped 5 bases and J dropped 4 bases, with 10 bases sitting between them. Germline assignment: CDR1 SGHDT and CDR2 YYEEEE. The CDR3 region is CASSLQGYEQYF. In DNA, the CDR3 is TGTGCCAGCAGTTTACAGGGATACGAGCAGTACTTC.

The gene calls are TRBV7-9 and TRBJ1-2; D unresolved. Trimming took 1 base from V and 6 from J, leaving 12 bases between them. The CDR3 is 14 residues long. Germline lookup yields CDR1 SEHNR and CDR2 FQNEAQ (reference sequence). The CDR3 coding sequence is TGTGCCAGCAGCTTAGGTACAGCCCTTCATGGCTACACCTTC. Residues: CASSLGTALHGYTF.

The rearrangement uses TRBV29-1 and TRBJ2-5; a possible D gene is TRBD1 (5 bases). The CDR3 consists of 11 residues. Germline V gene data show CDR1 as SQVTM and CDR2 as ANQGSEA. Trimming removed 6 bases at V and 11 bases at J, with 16 bases between. This CDR3 reads CSVRNPGQQYF. DNA of the CDR3: TGCAGCGTCCGTAACCCAGGGCAGCAGTACTTC.

The chain has TRBV7-9 and TRBJ2-5; possible D gene TRBD1, 6 bases. Germline V CDR1 and CDR2: SEHNR, FQNEAQ (reference sequence). V was cut by 4 bases and J by 1 base, with 13 bases left in between. The CDR3 runs to 15 residues. The CDR3 DNA reads as TGTGCCAGCAGCTGGACCGACAGGACCCAAGAGACCCAGTACTTC. Residues: CASSWTDRTQETQYF.

The chain has TRBV6-6 and TRBJ2-5; D is perhaps TRBD1 (6 bases). Germline CDR1 MNHNY, CDR2 SVGAGI (reference sequence). CDR3 length equals 14 residues. V was trimmed by 2 bases and J by 11 bases, leaving 18 bases between them. CDR3 nucleotides: TGTGCCAGCAGTTACCTGCAGGGGCCGTCGGAGCAGTACTTC. Its protein is CASSYLQGPSEQYF.

The CDR3 DNA is TGTGCCAGCAGGCGTACAGGGGCCAGAGGAGAAAAACTGTTTTTT. This translates into CASRRTGARGEKLFF. This chain links TRBV28 with TRBJ1-4; 7 nucleotides align to TRBD1. Germline values: CDR1 MDHEN, CDR2 SYDVKM. V trimming: 6 bases; J trimming: 8 bases; junction bases outside the gene matches: 12. This CDR3 comprises 15 residues.

This chain joins TRBV9 and TRBJ2-7; D possibly corresponds to TRBD2 (6 bases). V dropped 1 base and J dropped 7 bases, with 15 bases sitting between them. From germline, CDR1 is SGDLS and CDR2 YYNGEE. The CDR3 has 14 residues. CDR3 DNA sequence: TGTGCCAGCAGCGTAACCGGGACTTTGGGAGAGCAGTACTTC. Translation: CASSVTGTLGEQYF.

The chain uses TRBV7-9 and TRBJ2-7; 7 bases agree with TRBD1. The CDR3 spans 14 residues. V lost 3 bases, J lost 3 bases, and 5 bases stayed unmatched. Germline-derived CDR1 and CDR2 are SEHNR and FQNEAQ (reference sequence). This CDR3 is CASSLGQSNYEQYF. For the CDR3, the DNA is TGTGCCAGCAGCTTGGGACAGTCAAACTACGAGCAGTACTTC.

The chain employs TRBV19 and TRBJ2-3, with a possible D match to TRBD1 (6 bases). With 9 bases removed from V and 4 bases from J, the gap between germline ends came to 11 bases. Germline CDR1 LNHDA, CDR2 SQIVND (reference sequence). This CDR3 contains 12 residues. The DNA of the CDR3 is TGTGCCAGCCGACAGGCCGCAGATACGCAGTATTTT. It codes for CASRQAADTQYF.

The count of this clone is one. J is TRBJ1-1 and V is TRBV13; 10 nucleotides match TRBD1. Germline CDR1 and CDR2: PRHDT and FYEKMQ (reference sequence). V lost 5 bases and J lost 1; bases outside the gene matches: 7. The CDR3 runs 16 residues. CDR3 sequence reads: CASSPGGDRGNTEAFF. The CDR3 DNA reads TGTGCCAGCAGCCCGGGAGGGGACAGGGGGAACACTGAAGCTTTCTTT.

This rearrangement joins TRBV30 to TRBJ2-7; a weak D match, TRBD2 (5 bases). The CDR3 has 12 residues. The germline gives CDR1 GTSNPN, CDR2 SVGIG (reference sequence). Trimming took 1 base from V and 9 from J, leaving 13 bases between them. The CDR3 sequence is CAWSDGLILQYF. CDR3 DNA sequence: TGTGCCTGGAGTGACGGACTGATTCTGCAGTACTTC.

V usage is TRBV7-2 and J usage is TRBJ2-3; D ambiguous. CDR1 is SGHTA and CDR2 is FQGNSA in the germline V gene. This CDR3 has 16 amino acids. V lost 1 base, J lost 0 bases, and 11 bases lay in between. For the CDR3, the DNA is TGTGCCAGCAGCTTAGGGGCCGGTCCGAGCACAGATACGCAGTATTTT. Amino acids: CASSLGAGPSTDTQYF. Based on the CDR3 plus reference TRBV7-2 and TRBJ2-3, the full variable domain is GAGVSQSPSNKVTEKGKDVELRCDPISGHTALYWYRQSLGQGLEFLIYFQGNSAPDKSGLPSDRFSAERTGGSVSTLTIQRTQQEDSAVYLCASSLGAGPSTDTQYFGPGTRLTVL.

This rearrangement joins TRBV6-5 to TRBJ1-2; D possibly corresponds to TRBD1 (6 bases). The V end lost 2 bases, the J end lost 2 bases, and 12 bases lay between the germline ends. CDR1 is MNHEY, CDR2 SVGAGI, per germline. This CDR3 is built from 15 residues. CDR3 protein: CASSYGGQINYGYTF. The CDR3 DNA follows: TGTGCCAGCAGTTACGGCGGACAGATCAACTATGGCTACACCTTC.

The rearrangement joins TRBV6-1 to TRBJ2-7; no definite D call. Germline-derived CDR1 and CDR2 are MNHNS and SASEGT. The CDR3 length is 15 residues. Trimming took off 4 bases at V and 3 bases at J, with 16 bases between the two ends. The CDR3 is CASSGTWPEDYEQYF. The DNA for the CDR3 is TGTGCCAGCAGTGGAACATGGCCCGAGGACTACGAGCAGTACTTC.

This clone was seen a handful of times. This chain joins TRBV27 and TRBJ1-1; D not certain. This CDR3 has 11 amino acids. Trimming stripped 8 bases from V and 5 bases from J, with 9 bases between. Germline assignment: CDR1 MNHEY and CDR2 SMNVEV (reference sequence). CDR3 nucleotides: TGTGCCAGCGGCAGATGGACTGAAGCTTTCTTT. This gives the protein CASGRWTEAFF.

The chain combines TRBV9 with TRBJ2-3; D not resolved. The V and J ends lost 0 bases and 2 bases respectively, with 4 bases between them. Germline V lookup: CDR1 SGDLS, CDR2 YYNGEE. This CDR3 spans 13 amino acids. The CDR3 DNA reads as TGTGCCAGCAGCGTAGCTAACACAGATACGCAGTATTTT. This translates into CASSVANTDTQYF.

The chain links TRBV5-1 to TRBJ2-1, with 10 bases that match TRBD2. Trimming removed 2 bases from V and 9 bases from J; junction bases left unmatched: 5. Germline V gene data show CDR1 as SGHRS and CDR2 as YFSETQ. This CDR3 has 14 residues. The CDR3 is CASSLTSGTVEQFF. CDR3 coding DNA: TGCGCCAGCAGCTTAACTAGCGGGACGGTTGAGCAGTTCTTC.

The J gene is TRBJ2-7, the V gene TRBV28; D might be TRBD2 (5 bases). Trimming took 2 bases from V and 3 from J, leaving 14 bases between them. The CDR3 is made up of 15 amino acids. Germline-derived CDR1 and CDR2 are MDHEN and SYDVKM. The DNA of the CDR3 is TGTGCCAGCAGTTTACCGGGATCGTCGGTCTACGAGCAGTACTTC. Protein product: CASSLPGSSVYEQYF.

This clone was detected a few times. The chain carries TRBV19 and TRBJ2-3, with 10 bases that match TRBD2. The junction had 7 bases not matched to a gene; V was cut back by 5 bases and J by 2 bases. The germline CDR1 and CDR2 sequences are LNHDA and SQIVND (reference sequence). The CDR3 contains 16 residues. DNA for the CDR3: TGTGCCAGTAGTCCCAGCGGGAGGGTTTTCACAGATACGCAGTATTTT. Amino acid sequence: CASSPSGRVFTDTQYF.

The J gene is TRBJ2-7, the V gene TRBV7-6, with TRBD2 matching 8 bases. The CDR3 length is 14 residues. Per the germline V gene, CDR1 is SGHVS and CDR2 is FNYEAQ. J lost 5 bases, V lost 5 bases, and 8 bases had no gene match. The CDR3 region is CASSPGGRGNEQYF. For the CDR3, the DNA is TGTGCCAGCAGCCCGGGAGGGAGGGGCAACGAGCAGTACTTC.

V usage is TRBV5-1 and J usage is TRBJ1-2, with D possibly matching TRBD1 (6 bases). Germline V CDR1 and CDR2: SGHRS, YFSETQ. The CDR3 has 14 residues. Trimming removed 3 bases at V and 8 bases at J, with 17 bases between. DNA of the CDR3: TGCGCCAGCAGCTCAAAAACACAGGGATGGGGCTACACCTTC. Its protein is CASSSKTQGWGYTF.

V gene TRBV5-1 combines with J gene TRBJ2-7; D is unclear. The CDR3 has 13 amino acids. Germline values: CDR1 SGHRS, CDR2 YFSETQ. Trimming pared 4 bases from V and 4 bases from J, leaving 12 bases between. CDR3 nucleotide sequence: TGCGCCAGCAGCCCCACAATCGGGTACGAGCAGTACTTC. It is translated as CASSPTIGYEQYF. Supplemented by reference TRBV5-1 and TRBJ2-7, the full variable domain reads KAGVTQTPRYLIKTRGQQVTLSCSPISGHRSVSWYQQTPGQGLQFLFEYFSETQRNKGNFPGRFSGRQFSNSRSEMNVSTLELGDSALYLCASSPTIGYEQYFGPGTRLTVT.

The rearrangement links TRBV5-1 to TRBJ2-7; 11 bases fit TRBD2. Germline V lookup: CDR1 SGHRS, CDR2 YFSETQ. This CDR3 spans 16 amino acids. The J segment lost 0 bases and the V segment lost 4 bases, leaving 6 bases of the junction unmatched. The CDR3 sequence: CASSPGTSGYSYEQYF. CDR3 nucleotides: TGCGCCAGCAGCCCGGGGACTAGCGGATACTCCTACGAGCAGTACTTC.

This clone was seen a handful of times. The J gene is TRBJ2-2, the V gene TRBV18; D gene uncertain. V lost 3 bases, J lost 1 base, and 12 bases lay in between. Germline-derived CDR1 and CDR2 are KGHSH and LQKENI. CDR3 length: 16 residues. CDR3 region: CASSPIRQENTGELFF. The CDR3 bases are TGTGCCAGCTCACCGATACGGCAGGAGAACACCGGGGAGCTGTTTTTT.